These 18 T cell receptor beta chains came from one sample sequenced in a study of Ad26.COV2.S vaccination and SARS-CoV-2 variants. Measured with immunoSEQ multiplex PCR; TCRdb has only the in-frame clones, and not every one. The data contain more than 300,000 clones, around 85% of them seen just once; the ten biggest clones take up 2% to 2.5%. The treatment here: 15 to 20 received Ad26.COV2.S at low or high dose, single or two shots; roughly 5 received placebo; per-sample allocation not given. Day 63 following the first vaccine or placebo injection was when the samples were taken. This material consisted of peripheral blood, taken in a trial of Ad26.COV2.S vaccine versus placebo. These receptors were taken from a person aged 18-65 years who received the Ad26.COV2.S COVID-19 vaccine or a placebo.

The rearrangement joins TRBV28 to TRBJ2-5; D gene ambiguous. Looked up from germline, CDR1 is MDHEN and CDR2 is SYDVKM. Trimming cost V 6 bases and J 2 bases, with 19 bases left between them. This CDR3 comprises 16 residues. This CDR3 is CASSGKLQVIQETQYF. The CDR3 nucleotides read TGTGCCAGCAGCGGAAAGCTTCAGGTGATACAAGAGACCCAGTACTTC.

CDR3 nucleotides: TGTGCCAGCAGCAAGCGGCTAGCGGGGGGCTTTAACACCGGGGAGCTGTTTTTT. Its protein product is CASSKRLAGGFNTGELFF. This chain joins TRBV7-3 and TRBJ2-2, with 11 bases aligning to TRBD2. V gave up 5 bases and J gave up 2 bases; unmatched junction bases: 10. The CDR3 runs 18 residues. Germline CDR1 and CDR2: SGHTA and FQGTGA.

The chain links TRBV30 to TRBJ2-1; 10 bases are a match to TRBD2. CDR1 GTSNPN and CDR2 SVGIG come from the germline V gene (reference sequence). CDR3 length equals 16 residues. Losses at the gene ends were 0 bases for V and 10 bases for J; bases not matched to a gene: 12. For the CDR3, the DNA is TGTGCCTGGAGTGTCGGGGCTAGCGGGGGATCAAGGGAGCAGTTCTTC. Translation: CAWSVGASGGSREQFF.

CDR3 DNA: TGCGCCAGCAGCCAAGGCCGGGGGGCTCGGAATCAGCCCCAGCATTTT. This encodes CASSQGRGARNQPQHF. This chain links TRBV4-1 with TRBJ1-5, with a possible D match to TRBD1 (6 bases). The CDR3 has 16 residues. The V end lost 1 base, the J end lost 4 bases, and 14 bases lay between the germline ends. Germline loops: CDR1 MGHRA, CDR2 YSYEKL.

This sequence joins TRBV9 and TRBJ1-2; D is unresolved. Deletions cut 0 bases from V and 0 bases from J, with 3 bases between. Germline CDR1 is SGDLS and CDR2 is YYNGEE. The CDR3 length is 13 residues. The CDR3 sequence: CASSVDTNYGYTF. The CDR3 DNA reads TGTGCCAGCAGCGTAGACACTAACTATGGCTACACCTTC. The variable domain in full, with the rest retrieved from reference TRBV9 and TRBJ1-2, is DSGVTQTPKHLITATGQRVTLRCSPRSGDLSVYWYQQSLDQGLQFLIQYYNGEERAKGNILERFSAQQFPDLHSELNLSSLELGDSALYFCASSVDTNYGYTFGSGTRLTVV.

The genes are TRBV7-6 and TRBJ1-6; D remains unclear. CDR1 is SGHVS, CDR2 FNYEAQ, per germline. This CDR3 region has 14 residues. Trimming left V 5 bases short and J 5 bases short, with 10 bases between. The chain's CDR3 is CASSPGGNNSPLHF. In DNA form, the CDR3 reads TGTGCCAGCAGCCCTGGAGGGAATAATTCACCCCTCCACTTT.

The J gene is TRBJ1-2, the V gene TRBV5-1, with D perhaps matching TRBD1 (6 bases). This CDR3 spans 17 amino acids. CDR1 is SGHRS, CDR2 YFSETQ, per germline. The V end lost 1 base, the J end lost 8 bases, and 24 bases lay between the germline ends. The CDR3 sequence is CASSLSLEGRTQGGYTF. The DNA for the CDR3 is TGCGCCAGCAGCTTGTCCCTTGAGGGCAGGACCCAGGGGGGCTACACCTTC.

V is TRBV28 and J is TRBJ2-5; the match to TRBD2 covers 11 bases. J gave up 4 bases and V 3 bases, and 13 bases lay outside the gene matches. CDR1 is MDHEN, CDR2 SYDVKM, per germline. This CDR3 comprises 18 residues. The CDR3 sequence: CASSLRLSSGGAGETQYF. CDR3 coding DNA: TGTGCCAGCAGTTTGAGATTAAGTAGCGGGGGGGCGGGAGAGACCCAGTACTTC.

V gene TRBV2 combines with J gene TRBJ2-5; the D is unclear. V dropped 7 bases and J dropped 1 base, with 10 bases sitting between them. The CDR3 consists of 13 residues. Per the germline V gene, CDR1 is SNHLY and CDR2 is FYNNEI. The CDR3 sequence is CASTWALQETQYF. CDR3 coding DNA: TGTGCCAGCACTTGGGCTCTCCAAGAGACCCAGTACTTC.

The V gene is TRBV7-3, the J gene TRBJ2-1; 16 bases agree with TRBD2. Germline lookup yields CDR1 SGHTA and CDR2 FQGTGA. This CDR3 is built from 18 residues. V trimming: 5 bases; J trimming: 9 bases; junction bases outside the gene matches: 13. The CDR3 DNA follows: TGTGCCAGCAGCCAATCACCGGGACTAGCGGGGGGGAAGGTTGAGCAGTTCTTC. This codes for CASSQSPGLAGGKVEQFF.

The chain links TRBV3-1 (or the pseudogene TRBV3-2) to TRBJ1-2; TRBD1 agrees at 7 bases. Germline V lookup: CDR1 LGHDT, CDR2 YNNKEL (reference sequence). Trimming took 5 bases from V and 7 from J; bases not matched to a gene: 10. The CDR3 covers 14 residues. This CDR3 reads CASSYRMNRGGYTF. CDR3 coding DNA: TGTGCCAGCAGCTATAGAATGAACAGGGGTGGCTACACCTTC.

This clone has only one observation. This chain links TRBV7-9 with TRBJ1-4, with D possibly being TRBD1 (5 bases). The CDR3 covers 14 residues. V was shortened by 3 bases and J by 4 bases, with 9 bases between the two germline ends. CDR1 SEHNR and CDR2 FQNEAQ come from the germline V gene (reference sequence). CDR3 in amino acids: CASSFGGNNEKLFF. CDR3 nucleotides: TGTGCCAGCAGCTTTGGGGGGAATAATGAAAAACTGTTTTTT. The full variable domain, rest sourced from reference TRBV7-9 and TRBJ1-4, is DTGVSQNPRHKITKRGQNVTFRCDPISEHNRLYWYRQTLGQGPEFLTYFQNEAQLEKSRLLSDRFSAERPKGSFSTLEIQRTEQGDSAMYLCASSFGGNNEKLFFGSGTQLSVL.

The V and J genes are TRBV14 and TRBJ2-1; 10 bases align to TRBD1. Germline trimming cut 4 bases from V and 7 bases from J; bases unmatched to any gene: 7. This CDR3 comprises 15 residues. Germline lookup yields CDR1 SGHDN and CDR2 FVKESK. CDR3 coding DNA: TGTGCCAGCAGCCCGACAGGGGGCCAATCTAATGAGCAGTTCTTC. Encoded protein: CASSPTGGQSNEQFF. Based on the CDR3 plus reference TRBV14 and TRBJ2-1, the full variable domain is EAGVTQFPSHSVIEKGQTVTLRCDPISGHDNLYWYRRVMGKEIKFLLHFVKESKQDESGMPNNRFLAERTGGTYSTLKVQPAELEDSGVYFCASSPTGGQSNEQFFGPGTRLTVL.

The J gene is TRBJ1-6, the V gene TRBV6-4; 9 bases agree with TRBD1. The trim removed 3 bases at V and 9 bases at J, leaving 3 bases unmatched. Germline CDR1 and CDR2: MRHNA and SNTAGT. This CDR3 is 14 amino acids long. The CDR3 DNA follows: TGTGCCAGCAGTGAGACAGGGGGTGTTTCACCCCTCCACTTT. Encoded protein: CASSETGGVSPLHF.

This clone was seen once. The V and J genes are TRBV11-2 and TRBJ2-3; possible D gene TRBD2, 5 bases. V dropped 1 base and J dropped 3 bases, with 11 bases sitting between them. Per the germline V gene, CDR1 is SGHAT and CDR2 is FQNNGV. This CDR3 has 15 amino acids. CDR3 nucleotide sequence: TGTGCCAGCAGCTTAGGAGAGGGTAGTACAGATACGCAGTATTTT. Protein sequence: CASSLGEGSTDTQYF.

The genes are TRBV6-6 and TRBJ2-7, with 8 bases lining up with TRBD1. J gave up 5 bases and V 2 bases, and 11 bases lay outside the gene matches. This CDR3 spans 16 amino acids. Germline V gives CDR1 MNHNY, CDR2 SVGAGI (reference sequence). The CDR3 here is CASSYPYLDRVDEQYF. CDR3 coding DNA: TGTGCCAGCAGTTACCCTTATTTGGACAGGGTGGACGAGCAGTACTTC.

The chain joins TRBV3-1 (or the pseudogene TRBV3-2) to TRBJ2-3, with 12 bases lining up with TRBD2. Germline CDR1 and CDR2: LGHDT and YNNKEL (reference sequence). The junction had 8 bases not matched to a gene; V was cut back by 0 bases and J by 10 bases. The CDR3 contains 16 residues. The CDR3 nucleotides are TGTGCCAGCAGCCAAGATCCTTCCCTAGCGGGGGGGGCGCAGTATTTT. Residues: CASSQDPSLAGGAQYF.

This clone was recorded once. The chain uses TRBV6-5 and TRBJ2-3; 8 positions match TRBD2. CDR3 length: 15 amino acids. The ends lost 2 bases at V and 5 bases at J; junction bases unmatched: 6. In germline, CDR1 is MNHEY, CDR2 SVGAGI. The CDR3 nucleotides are TGTGCCAGCAGTTACCCCGGGGGGGGAGAAGATACGCAGTATTTT. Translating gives CASSYPGGGEDTQYF.